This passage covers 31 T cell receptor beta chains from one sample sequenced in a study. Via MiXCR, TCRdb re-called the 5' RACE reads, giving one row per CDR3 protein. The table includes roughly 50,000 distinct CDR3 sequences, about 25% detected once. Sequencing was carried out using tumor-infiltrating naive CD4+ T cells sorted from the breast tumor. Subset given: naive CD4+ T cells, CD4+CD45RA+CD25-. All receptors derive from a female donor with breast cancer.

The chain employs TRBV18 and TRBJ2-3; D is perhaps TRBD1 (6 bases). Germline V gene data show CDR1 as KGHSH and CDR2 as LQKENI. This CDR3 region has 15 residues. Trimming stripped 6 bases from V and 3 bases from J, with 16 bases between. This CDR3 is CASSRQVDLTDTQYF. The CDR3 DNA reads TGTGCCAGCTCCCGACAGGTTGATCTTACAGATACGCAGTATTTT.

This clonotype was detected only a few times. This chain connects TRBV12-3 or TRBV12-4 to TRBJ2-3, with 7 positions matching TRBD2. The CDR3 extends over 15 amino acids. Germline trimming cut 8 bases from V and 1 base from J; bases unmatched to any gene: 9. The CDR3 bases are TGTGCCAGCCCCGGGCGGGGGACGGGCACAGATACGCAGTATTTT. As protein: CASPGRGTGTDTQYF.

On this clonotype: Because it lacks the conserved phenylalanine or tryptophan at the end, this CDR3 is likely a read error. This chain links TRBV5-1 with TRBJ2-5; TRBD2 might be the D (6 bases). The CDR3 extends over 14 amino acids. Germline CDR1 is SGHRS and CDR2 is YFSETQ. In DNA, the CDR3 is TGCGCCAGCCGTACCAGACGGACGGGAGAGTCCCAGTACGTC. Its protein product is CASRTRRTGESQYV.

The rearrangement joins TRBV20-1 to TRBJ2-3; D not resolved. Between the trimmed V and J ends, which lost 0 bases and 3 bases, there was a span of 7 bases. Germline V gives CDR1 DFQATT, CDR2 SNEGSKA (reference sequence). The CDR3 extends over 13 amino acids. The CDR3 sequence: CSAREWQTDTQYF. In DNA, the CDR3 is TGCAGTGCTAGAGAATGGCAGACAGATACGCAGTATTTT.

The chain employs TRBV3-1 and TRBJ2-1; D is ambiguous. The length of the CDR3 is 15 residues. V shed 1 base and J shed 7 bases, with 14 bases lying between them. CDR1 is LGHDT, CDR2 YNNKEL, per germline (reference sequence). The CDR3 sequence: CASSQGALTWNEQFF. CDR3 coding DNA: TGTGCCAGCAGCCAAGGGGCCCTCACGTGGAATGAGCAGTTCTTC.

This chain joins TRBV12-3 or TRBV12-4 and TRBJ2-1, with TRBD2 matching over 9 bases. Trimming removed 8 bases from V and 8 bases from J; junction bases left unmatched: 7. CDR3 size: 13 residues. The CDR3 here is CASRYSGSYEQFF. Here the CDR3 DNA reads TGTGCCAGCCGTTATAGCGGGAGCTATGAGCAGTTCTTC.

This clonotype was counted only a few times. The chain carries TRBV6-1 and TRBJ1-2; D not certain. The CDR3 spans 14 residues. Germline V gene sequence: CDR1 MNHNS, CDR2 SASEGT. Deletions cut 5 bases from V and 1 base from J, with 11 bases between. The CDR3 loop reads CASSSQRDNYGYTF. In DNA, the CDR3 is TGTGCCAGCAGTTCCCAGAGGGATAACTATGGCTACACCTTC.

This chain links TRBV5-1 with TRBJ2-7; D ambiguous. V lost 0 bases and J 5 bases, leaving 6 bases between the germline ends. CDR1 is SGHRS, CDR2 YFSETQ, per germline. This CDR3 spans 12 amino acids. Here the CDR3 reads CASSLDVDEQYF. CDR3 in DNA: TGCGCCAGCAGCTTGGACGTGGACGAGCAGTACTTC.

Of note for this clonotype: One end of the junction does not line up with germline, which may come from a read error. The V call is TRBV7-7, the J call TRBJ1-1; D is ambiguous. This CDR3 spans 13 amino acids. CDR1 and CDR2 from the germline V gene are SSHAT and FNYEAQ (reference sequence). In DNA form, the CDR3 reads TGTGCTAGCAGCTTAAACGCTGAAACTGAAGCTTTCTTT. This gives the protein CASSLNAETEAFF.

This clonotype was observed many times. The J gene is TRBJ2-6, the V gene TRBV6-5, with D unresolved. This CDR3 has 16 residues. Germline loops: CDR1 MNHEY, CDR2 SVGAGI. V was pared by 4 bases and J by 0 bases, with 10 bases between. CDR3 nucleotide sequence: TGTGCCAGCAGTTCCGGACGGTCCTCTGGGGCCAACGTCCTGACTTTC. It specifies CASSSGRSSGANVLTF.

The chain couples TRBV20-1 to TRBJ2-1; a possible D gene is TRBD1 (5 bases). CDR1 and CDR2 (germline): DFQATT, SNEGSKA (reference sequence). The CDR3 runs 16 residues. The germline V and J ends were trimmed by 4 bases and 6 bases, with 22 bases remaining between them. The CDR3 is CSAKSTILGQLNEQFF. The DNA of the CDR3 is TGCAGTGCTAAAAGCACCATCCTGGGGCAGCTCAATGAGCAGTTCTTC.

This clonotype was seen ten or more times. CDR3 sequence: CASSLVSRRNTGELFF. The CDR3 DNA sequence: TGCGCCAGCAGCTTGGTCAGCCGTAGGAACACCGGGGAGCTGTTTTTT. V usage is TRBV5-1 and J usage is TRBJ2-2; D uncertain. Germline CDR1 and CDR2: SGHRS and YFSETQ. The ends were cut back, 0 bases at V and 1 base at J, with 10 bases in the middle. CDR3 length: 16 residues.

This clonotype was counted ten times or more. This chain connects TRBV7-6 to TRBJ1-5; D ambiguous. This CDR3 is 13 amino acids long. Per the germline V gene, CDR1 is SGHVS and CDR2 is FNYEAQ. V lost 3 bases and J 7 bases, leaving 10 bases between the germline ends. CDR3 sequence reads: CASSFKADQPQHF. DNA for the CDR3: TGTGCCAGCAGCTTTAAAGCCGACCAGCCCCAGCATTTT.

CDR3 loop: CASSGNLRGANYGYTF. In DNA form, the CDR3 reads TGTGCCAGCAGTGGTAATTTGCGGGGAGCTAACTATGGCTACACCTTC. The chain combines TRBV25-1 with TRBJ1-2; D is undetermined. V shed 4 bases and J shed 0 bases, with 15 bases lying between them. The V gene's germline CDR1 is MGHDK and CDR2 SYGVNS. The CDR3 is 16 residues long.

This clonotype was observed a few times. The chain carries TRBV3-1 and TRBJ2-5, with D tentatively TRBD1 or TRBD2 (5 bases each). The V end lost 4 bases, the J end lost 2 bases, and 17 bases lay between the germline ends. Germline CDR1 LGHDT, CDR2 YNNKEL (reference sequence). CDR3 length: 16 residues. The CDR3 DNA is TGTGCCAGCAGCCTAAGCCGGGACGCAATACAAGAGACCCAGTACTTC. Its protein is CASSLSRDAIQETQYF.

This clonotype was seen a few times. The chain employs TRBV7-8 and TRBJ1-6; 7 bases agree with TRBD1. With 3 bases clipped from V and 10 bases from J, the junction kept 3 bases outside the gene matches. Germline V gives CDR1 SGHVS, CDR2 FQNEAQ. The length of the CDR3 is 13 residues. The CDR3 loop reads CASSLDRRSPLHF. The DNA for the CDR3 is TGTGCCAGCAGCTTGGACAGGAGATCACCCCTCCACTTT. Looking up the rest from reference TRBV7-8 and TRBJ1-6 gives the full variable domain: GAGVSQSPRYKVAKRGQDVALRCDPISGHVSLFWYQQALGQGPEFLTYFQNEAQLDKSGLPSDRFFAERPEGSVSTLKIQRTQQEDSAVYLCASSLDRRSPLHFGNGTRLTVT.

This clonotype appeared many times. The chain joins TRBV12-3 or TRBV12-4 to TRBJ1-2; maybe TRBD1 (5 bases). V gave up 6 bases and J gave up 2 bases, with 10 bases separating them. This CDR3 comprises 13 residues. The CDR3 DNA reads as TGTGCCAGCAGCTACCAGGGCAACTATGGCTACACCTTC. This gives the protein CASSYQGNYGYTF.

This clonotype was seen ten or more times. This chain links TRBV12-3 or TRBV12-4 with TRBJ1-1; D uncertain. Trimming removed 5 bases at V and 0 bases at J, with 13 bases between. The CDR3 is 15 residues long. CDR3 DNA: TGTGCCAGCAGTCGCGACACCACCATGAACACTGAAGCTTTCTTT. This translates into CASSRDTTMNTEAFF.

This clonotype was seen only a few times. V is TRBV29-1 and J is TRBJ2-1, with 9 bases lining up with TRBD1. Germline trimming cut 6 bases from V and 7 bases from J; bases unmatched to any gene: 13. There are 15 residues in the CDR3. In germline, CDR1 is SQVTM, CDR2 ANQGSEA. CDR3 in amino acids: CSVTSRTGAGNEQFF. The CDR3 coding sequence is TGCAGCGTGACTTCCCGGACAGGGGCGGGAAATGAGCAGTTCTTC.

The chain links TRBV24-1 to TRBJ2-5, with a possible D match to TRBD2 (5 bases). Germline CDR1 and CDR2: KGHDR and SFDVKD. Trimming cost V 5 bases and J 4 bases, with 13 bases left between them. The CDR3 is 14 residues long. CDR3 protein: CATSGGLGGETQYF. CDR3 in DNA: TGTGCCACCAGTGGGGGATTAGGAGGAGAGACCCAGTACTTC.

The CDR3 reads CASSSGTSEQYF. CDR3 bases: TGTGCCAGCAGCTCCGGGACAAGCGAGCAGTACTTC. V and J are TRBV7-1 and TRBJ2-7, with a possible D match to TRBD1 (6 bases). TRBV7-1 is sorted into the ORF group, with uncertain function. The CDR3 has 12 residues. V was shortened by 3 bases and J by 6 bases, with 9 bases between the two germline ends.

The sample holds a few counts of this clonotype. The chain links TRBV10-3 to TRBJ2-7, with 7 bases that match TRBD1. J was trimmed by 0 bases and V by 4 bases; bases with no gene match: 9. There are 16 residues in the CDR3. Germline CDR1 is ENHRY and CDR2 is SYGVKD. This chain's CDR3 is CAISARDRTTSYEQYF. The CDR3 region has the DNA TGTGCCATCAGTGCTCGGGACAGAACCACCTCCTACGAGCAGTACTTC.

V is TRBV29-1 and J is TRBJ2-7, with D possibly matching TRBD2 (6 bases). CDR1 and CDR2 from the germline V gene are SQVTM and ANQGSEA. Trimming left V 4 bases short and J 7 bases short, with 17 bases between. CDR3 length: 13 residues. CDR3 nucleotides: TGCAGCGTTGGACTTCGATCGGCGGGGGAGCAGTACTTC. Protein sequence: CSVGLRSAGEQYF.

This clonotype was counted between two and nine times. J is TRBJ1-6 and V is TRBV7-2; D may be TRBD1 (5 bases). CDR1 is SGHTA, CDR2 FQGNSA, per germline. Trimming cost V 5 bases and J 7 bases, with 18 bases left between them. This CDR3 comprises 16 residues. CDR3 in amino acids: CASSAHAGTGNSPLHF. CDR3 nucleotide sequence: TGTGCCAGCAGCGCCCATGCCGGGACGGGAAATTCACCCCTCCACTTT.

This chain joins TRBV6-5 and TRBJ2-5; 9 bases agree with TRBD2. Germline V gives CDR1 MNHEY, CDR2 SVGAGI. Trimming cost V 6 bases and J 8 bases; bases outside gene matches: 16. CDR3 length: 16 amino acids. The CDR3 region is CASSTNSGLARSTQYF. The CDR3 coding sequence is TGTGCCAGCAGCACCAATTCGGGACTAGCCCGTTCCACCCAGTACTTC.

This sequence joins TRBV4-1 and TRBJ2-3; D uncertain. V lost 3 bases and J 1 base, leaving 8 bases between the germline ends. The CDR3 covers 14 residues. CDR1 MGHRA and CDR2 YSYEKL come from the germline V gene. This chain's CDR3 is CASSQFQGTDTQYF. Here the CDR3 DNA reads TGCGCCAGCAGCCAGTTCCAGGGCACAGATACGCAGTATTTT.

CDR3 residues: CASSQTSPSYEQYF. DNA for the CDR3: TGTGCCAGCAGCCAGACTAGCCCCTCCTACGAGCAGTACTTC. The chain combines TRBV7-2 with TRBJ2-7, with 7 positions matching TRBD2. Per germline, CDR1 SGHTA and CDR2 FQGNSA. The CDR3 runs 14 residues. Losses at the gene ends were 5 bases for V and 0 bases for J; bases not matched to a gene: 4.

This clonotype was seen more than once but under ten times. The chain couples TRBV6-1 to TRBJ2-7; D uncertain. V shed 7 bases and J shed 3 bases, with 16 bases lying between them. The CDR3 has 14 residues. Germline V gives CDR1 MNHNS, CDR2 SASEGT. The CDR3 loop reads CASTRVLLYYEQYF. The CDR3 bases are TGTGCCAGCACCCGGGTCTTACTATACTACGAGCAGTACTTC.

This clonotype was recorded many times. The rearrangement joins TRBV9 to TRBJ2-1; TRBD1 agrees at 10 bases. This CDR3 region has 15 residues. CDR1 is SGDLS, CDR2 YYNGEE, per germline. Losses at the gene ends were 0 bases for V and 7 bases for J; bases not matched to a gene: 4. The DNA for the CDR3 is TGTGCCAGCAGCGTAGGGACAGGGGGGACGAATGAGCAGTTCTTC. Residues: CASSVGTGGTNEQFF.

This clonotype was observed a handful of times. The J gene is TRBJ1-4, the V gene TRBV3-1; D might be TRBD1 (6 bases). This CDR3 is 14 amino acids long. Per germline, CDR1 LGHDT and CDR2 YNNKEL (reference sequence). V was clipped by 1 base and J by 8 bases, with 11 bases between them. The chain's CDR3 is CASSQGTAGEKLFF. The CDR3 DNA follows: TGTGCCAGCAGCCAAGGGACAGCGGGGGAAAAACTGTTTTTT.

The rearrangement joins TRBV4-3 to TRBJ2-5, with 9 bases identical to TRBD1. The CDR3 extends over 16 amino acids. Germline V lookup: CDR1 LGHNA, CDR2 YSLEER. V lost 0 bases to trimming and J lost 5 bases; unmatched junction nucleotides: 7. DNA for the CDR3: TGCGCCAGCAGCCAAGACCTTAGACAGGGGGGGGAGACCCAGTACTTC. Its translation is CASSQDLRQGGETQYF.